Listed here is a single T cell receptor (beta chain). The entry originates in a study of blood T cell repertoires in COVID-19. Study as a whole: Samples taken during acute and convalescent COVID-19 were collected in the United States, Italy and Spain.

Repertoires were generated with immunoSEQ multiplex PCR, while TCRdb's copy carries only in-frame clones and drops some. The data hold 190,000 or so clones, with around nine tenths observed a single time. Germline V lookup: CDR1 ENHRY, CDR2 SYGVKD. The ends lost 0 bases at V and 2 bases at J; junction bases unmatched: 10. CDR3 length equals 18 residues. The source of this sequence is a man aged 40-49 years with active or convalescent COVID-19. Sequenced sample: peripheral blood. This chain joins TRBV10-3 and TRBJ2-3; 8 bases are a match to TRBD2. The CDR3 DNA reads as TGTGCCATCAGTGAGTCCCAACTTCCGGGGGGGTTCACAGATACGCAGTATTTT. Its translation: CAISESQLPGGFTDTQYF.